Below, 26 T cell receptor beta chains from the same sample are listed, as sequenced in a study of blood T cell repertoires in COVID-19. Assay used: immunoSEQ multiplex PCR; TCRdb lists only in-frame clones, some missing. Of around 290,000 clones detected, approximately 90% appear once; the ten largest clones hold approximately 2%. Input material: PBMCs or T cells enriched from blood (not recorded which). The origin of the receptors is a woman in her sixties or seventies in a cohort exposed to, infected with or recovered from COVID-19 (not recorded which).

This sequence joins TRBV3-1 (or the pseudogene TRBV3-2) and TRBJ1-1, with a weak D call TRBD1 (6 bases). This CDR3 has 20 residues. Germline V lookup: CDR1 LGHDT, CDR2 YNNKEL (reference sequence). Trimming stripped 3 bases from V and 0 bases from J, with 26 bases between. CDR3 amino acids: CASSHGPKQGSLLMNTEAFF. CDR3 in DNA: TGTGCCAGCAGCCACGGACCGAAACAGGGCTCCCTACTTATGAACACTGAAGCTTTCTTT.

The chain is built from TRBV7-2 and TRBJ1-5; 8 nucleotides match TRBD1. J was trimmed by 1 base and V by 4 bases; bases with no gene match: 3. The length of the CDR3 is 15 residues. From germline, CDR1 is SGHTA and CDR2 FQGNSA. CDR3 sequence (DNA): TGTGCCAGCAGCTGGCAGGGGGCGAGCAATCAGCCCCAGCATTTT. It is translated as CASSWQGASNQPQHF.

This clone turned up a few times. The chain uses TRBV28 and TRBJ1-2; 10 positions agree with TRBD1. Looked up from germline, CDR1 is MDHEN and CDR2 is SYDVKM. After removal of 6 bases from V and 5 bases from J, the junction contained 6 bases not matched to a gene. The CDR3 sequence is 14 residues long. The CDR3 sequence: CASSGTGDSYGYTF. The CDR3 DNA sequence: TGTGCCAGCAGCGGGACAGGGGATAGTTATGGCTACACCTTC.

The chain couples TRBV28 to TRBJ1-5, with 10 bases that match TRBD1. The CDR3 extends over 16 amino acids. J gave up 2 bases and V 5 bases, and 6 bases lay outside the gene matches. CDR1 and CDR2 from the germline V gene are MDHEN and SYDVKM. DNA for the CDR3: TGTGCCAGCAGTACCTTGGACAGGGGGGGCAATCAGCCCCAGCATTTT. Its translation: CASSTLDRGGNQPQHF.

The chain uses TRBV6-5 and TRBJ1-2, with TRBD1 matching over 8 bases. Germline V gene sequence: CDR1 MNHEY, CDR2 SVGAGI. CDR3 length equals 14 residues. V lost 5 bases, J lost 5 bases, and 7 bases stayed unmatched. The CDR3 region is CASSTGTGGYGYTF. The CDR3, as DNA: TGTGCCAGCAGTACCGGGACAGGAGGGTATGGCTACACCTTC.

This clone was observed once. This sequence joins TRBV4-1 and TRBJ2-1, with TRBD1 as a possible D gene (6 bases). The CDR3 is 16 residues long. Trimming removed 1 base from V and 3 bases from J, with 13 bases in between. The V gene's germline CDR1 is MGHRA and CDR2 YSYEKL. CDR3 sequence reads: CASSQVPTGIYNEQFF. In DNA form, the CDR3 reads TGCGCCAGCAGCCAAGTACCTACAGGGATCTACAATGAGCAGTTCTTC.

The chain employs TRBV5-1 and TRBJ2-7, with 8 bases fitting TRBD2. There are 15 residues in the CDR3. The germline V gene encodes CDR1 SGHRS and CDR2 YFSETQ. After removal of 1 base from V and 4 bases from J, the junction contained 7 bases not matched to a gene. The CDR3 region is CASSLNGRAGYEQYF. Here the CDR3 DNA reads TGCGCCAGCAGCTTGAACGGGAGGGCCGGGTACGAGCAGTACTTC. Using reference TRBV5-1 and TRBJ2-7 for the parts outside the CDR3, the full variable domain is KAGVTQTPRYLIKTRGQQVTLSCSPISGHRSVSWYQQTPGQGLQFLFEYFSETQRNKGNFPGRFSGRQFSNSRSEMNVSTLELGDSALYLCASSLNGRAGYEQYFGPGTRLTVT.

This chain joins TRBV28 and TRBJ2-5, with TRBD2 matching 12 bases. CDR1 and CDR2 from the germline V gene are MDHEN and SYDVKM. The ends lost 5 bases at V and 5 bases at J; junction bases unmatched: 9. CDR3 length: 16 amino acids. Here the CDR3 DNA reads TGTGCCAGCAGTCTTTCCGGGACTAGCGGGTCCGAGACCCAGTACTTC. Amino acid sequence: CASSLSGTSGSETQYF.

The V and J genes are TRBV15 and TRBJ2-1, with TRBD2 identical over 8 bases. Unmatched junction bases numbered 4, after V lost 4 bases and J lost 2 bases. Per the germline V gene, CDR1 is LNHNV and CDR2 is YYDKDF (reference sequence). This CDR3 has 15 amino acids. This chain's CDR3 is CATSKAGAAYNEQFF. The DNA for the CDR3 is TGTGCCACCAGCAAAGCGGGAGCTGCCTACAATGAGCAGTTCTTC.

V gene TRBV5-4 combines with J gene TRBJ2-1; D is possibly TRBD2 (6 bases). Between the trimmed V and J ends, which lost 5 bases and 0 bases, there was a span of 15 bases. The CDR3 extends over 16 amino acids. Germline V gene lookup returns CDR1 SGHNT and CDR2 YYREEE (reference sequence). CDR3 sequence reads: CASRRGSGSSYNEQFF. CDR3 bases: TGTGCCAGCAGAAGGGGTAGCGGAAGCTCCTACAATGAGCAGTTCTTC.

This chain connects TRBV6-4 to TRBJ1-2, with a tentative D call TRBD1 (5 bases). The CDR3 runs 18 residues. CDR1 is MRHNA, CDR2 SNTAGT, per germline. Deletions cut 7 bases from V and 0 bases from J, with 24 bases between. The CDR3 region has the DNA TGTGCCAGCAATACCCAAGGAGGCGGGGCCCAATCTAACTATGGCTACACCTTC. Translated, it gives CASNTQGGGAQSNYGYTF.

This clone showed up just a few times. The chain combines TRBV5-8 with TRBJ2-1, with a possible D match to TRBD2 (5 bases). The CDR3 consists of 15 residues. Germline V gene lookup returns CDR1 SGHTS and CDR2 YDEGEE. The ends were cut back, 1 base at V and 4 bases at J, with 12 bases in the middle. The CDR3 region is CASSLLPSGYNEQFF. In nucleotides, the CDR3 is TGTGCCAGCAGCTTGCTCCCCTCGGGATACAATGAGCAGTTCTTC.

A few counts support this clone. The chain has TRBV11-1 and TRBJ1-2; 7 bases map to TRBD1. The germline V gene encodes CDR1 SGHAT and CDR2 FQDESV (reference sequence). V gave up 1 base and J gave up 4 bases; unmatched junction bases: 6. The CDR3 totals 15 residues. CDR3 nucleotide sequence: TGTGCCAGCAGCTTAGAGGGGACAGCAACCTATGGCTACACCTTC. Protein product: CASSLEGTATYGYTF.

V is TRBV5-1 and J is TRBJ2-7; 9 nucleotides match TRBD1. Looked up from germline, CDR1 is SGHRS and CDR2 is YFSETQ. V dropped 7 bases and J dropped 3; count of bases not matched to a gene: 11. This CDR3 is 15 amino acids long. In DNA form, the CDR3 reads TGCGCCAGCGGGCTAGGAGGGACAGGGAACTACGAGCAGTACTTC. It codes for CASGLGGTGNYEQYF.

The chain employs TRBV7-9 and TRBJ2-7; 8 positions match TRBD1. Per the germline V gene, CDR1 is SEHNR and CDR2 is FQNEAQ (reference sequence). The trim removed 5 bases at V and 0 bases at J, leaving 6 bases unmatched. The CDR3 totals 15 residues. The CDR3 here is CASSGGQGDSYEQYF. The DNA for the CDR3 is TGTGCCAGCAGCGGCGGACAGGGTGACTCCTACGAGCAGTACTTC.

V is TRBV11-2 and J is TRBJ1-2, with 7 bases that match TRBD1. The germline gives CDR1 SGHAT, CDR2 FQNNGV. Losses at the gene ends were 4 bases for V and 8 bases for J; bases not matched to a gene: 7. This CDR3 comprises 13 residues. Written as DNA, the CDR3 is TGTGCCAGCAGCTCCACAGGGGTCGGCGGCTACACCTTC. It specifies CASSSTGVGGYTF.

The CDR3 bases are TGTGCCAGCAGTCTCCTCCCGGACAGTTCGAATTCACCCCTCCACTTT. It encodes CASSLLPDSSNSPLHF. The chain is built from TRBV28 and TRBJ1-6, with TRBD1 as a possible D gene (6 bases). This CDR3 is 16 amino acids long. V shed 5 bases and J shed 7 bases, with 18 bases lying between them. The germline V gene encodes CDR1 MDHEN and CDR2 SYDVKM.

V gene TRBV6-5 combines with J gene TRBJ1-2; TRBD1 matches 8 bases. Germline trimming cut 6 bases from V and 3 bases from J; bases unmatched to any gene: 6. The length of the CDR3 is 14 residues. Looked up from germline, CDR1 is MNHEY and CDR2 is SVGAGI. The CDR3, as DNA: TGTGCCAGCAGATGGACAGGGCTCGACTATGGCTACACCTTC. Translating it yields CASRWTGLDYGYTF.

The chain couples TRBV18 to TRBJ2-7, with a tentative D call TRBD2 (6 bases). Germline CDR1 and CDR2: KGHSH and LQKENI. Trimming stripped 2 bases from V and 4 bases from J, with 12 bases between. The CDR3 consists of 14 residues. Here the CDR3 reads CASSPTGGGYEQYF. CDR3 nucleotide sequence: TGTGCCAGCTCACCAACGGGCGGAGGGTACGAGCAGTACTTC.

V gene TRBV3-1 (or the pseudogene TRBV3-2) combines with J gene TRBJ2-1; 12 positions match TRBD2. CDR1 LGHDT and CDR2 YNNKEL come from the germline V gene (reference sequence). Trimming took 3 bases from V and 7 from J; bases not matched to a gene: 10. The CDR3 is 17 amino acids. DNA of the CDR3: TGTGCCAGCAGCCAGGCCTGGACTAGCGGGACCGCTAATGAGCAGTTCTTC. Protein product: CASSQAWTSGTANEQFF.

The genes are TRBV2 and TRBJ1-6; possibly TRBD1 for D (6 bases). The ends were cut back, 3 bases at V and 6 bases at J, with 12 bases in the middle. The germline V gene encodes CDR1 SNHLY and CDR2 FYNNEI. This CDR3 contains 15 residues. In DNA form, the CDR3 reads TGTGCCAGCAGTGATTTGGGGGGGCCTAATTCACCCCTCCACTTT. Protein sequence: CASSDLGGPNSPLHF.

The rearrangement joins TRBV9 to TRBJ2-2; 7 bases are a match to TRBD2. V was pared by 1 base and J by 5 bases, with 11 bases of the junction left unmatched. This CDR3 is 17 amino acids long. Germline values: CDR1 SGDLS, CDR2 YYNGEE. The CDR3 DNA follows: TGTGCCAGCAGCGTATGGCCCGAACTAGCGCTGACCGGGGAGCTGTTTTTT. Translated, it gives CASSVWPELALTGELFF.

The V gene is TRBV28, the J gene TRBJ1-3, with TRBD1 matching over 8 bases. The CDR3 length is 14 residues. The germline V gene encodes CDR1 MDHEN and CDR2 SYDVKM. V dropped 6 bases and J dropped 7; count of bases not matched to a gene: 8. Here the CDR3 DNA reads TGTGCCAGCAGGCAGGGGGCCGGGGGGAACACCATATATTTT. Amino acid sequence: CASRQGAGGNTIYF.

V usage is TRBV15 and J usage is TRBJ1-1; 9 bases match TRBD1. Germline V lookup: CDR1 LNHNV, CDR2 YYDKDF (reference sequence). V gave up 0 bases and J gave up 5 bases; unmatched junction bases: 7. The CDR3 runs to 16 residues. The CDR3: CATSRDGTGSVTEAFF. Here the CDR3 DNA reads TGTGCCACCAGCAGAGATGGGACAGGGAGTGTAACTGAAGCTTTCTTT.

This chain connects TRBV4-1 to TRBJ2-1, with D perhaps matching TRBD2 (5 bases). The CDR3 length is 15 residues. The V gene's germline CDR1 is MGHRA and CDR2 YSYEKL. V was cut by 1 base and J by 4 bases, with 11 bases left in between. CDR3: CASSQASGLYNEQFF. The CDR3 DNA sequence: TGCGCCAGCAGCCAAGCCAGCGGACTTTACAATGAGCAGTTCTTC.

For the CDR3, the DNA is TGTGCCAGCAGCCAAGGGACACCGAACACCGGGGAGCTGTTTTTT. Translated: CASSQGTPNTGELFF. The V call is TRBV3-1 (or the pseudogene TRBV3-2), the J call TRBJ2-2, with D possibly TRBD1 on 5 matching bases. V gave up 1 base and J gave up 0 bases, with 6 bases separating them. This CDR3 is 15 amino acids long. Germline CDR1 LGHDT, CDR2 YNNKEL (reference sequence).